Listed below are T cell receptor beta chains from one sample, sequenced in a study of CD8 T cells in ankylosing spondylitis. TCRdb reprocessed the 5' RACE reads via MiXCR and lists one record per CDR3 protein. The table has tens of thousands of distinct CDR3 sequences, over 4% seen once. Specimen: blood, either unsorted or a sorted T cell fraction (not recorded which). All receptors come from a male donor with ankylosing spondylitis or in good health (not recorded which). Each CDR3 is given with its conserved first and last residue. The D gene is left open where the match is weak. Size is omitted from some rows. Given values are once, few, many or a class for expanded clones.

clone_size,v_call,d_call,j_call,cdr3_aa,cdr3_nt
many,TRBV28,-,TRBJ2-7,CASSWGSIGYEQYF,TGTGCCAGCAGTTGGGGGTCAATTGGGTACGAGCAGTACTTC
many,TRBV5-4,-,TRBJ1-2,CASSLVGGYTF,TGTGCCAGCAGCTTGGTGGGTGGCTACACCTTC
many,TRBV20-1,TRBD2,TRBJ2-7,CCAREGGTSVPYEQYF,TGCTGTGCTAGAGAAGGCGGGACTAGCGTACCCTACGAGCAGTACTTC
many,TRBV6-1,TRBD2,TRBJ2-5,CASSHLESGGRGETQYF,TGTGCCAGCAGTCATTTAGAAAGCGGGGGGAGGGGCGAGACCCAGTACTTC
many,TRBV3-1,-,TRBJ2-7,CASSQEVPYEQYF,TGTGCCAGCAGCCAAGAGGTACCCTACGAGCAGTACTTC
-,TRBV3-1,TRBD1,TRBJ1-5,CASCLLAWTGDNNQPQHF,TGTGCCTCCTGCCTACTCGCATGGACAGGGGACAACAATCAGCCCCAGCATTTT
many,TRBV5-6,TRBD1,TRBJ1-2,CASSIYRDRLYGYTF,TGTGCCAGCAGCATCTACCGGGACAGGCTCTATGGCTACACCTTC
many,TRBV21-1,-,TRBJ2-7,CASSKKFVEQGAIYEQYF,TGTGCCAGCAGCAAAAAATTCGTGGAACAGGGGGCTATCTACGAGCAGTACTTC
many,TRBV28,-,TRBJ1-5,CASTRPQGYNQPQHF,TGTGCCAGCACGCGACCACAGGGTTACAATCAGCCCCAGCATTTT
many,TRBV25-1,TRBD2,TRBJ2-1,CASSEWSGGQDEQFF,TGTGCCAGCAGTGAATGGAGCGGGGGTCAGGATGAGCAGTTCTTC
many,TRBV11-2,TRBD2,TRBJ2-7,CASSLSGEGYEQYF,TGTGCCAGCAGCTTATCTGGGGAGGGCTACGAGCAGTACTTC
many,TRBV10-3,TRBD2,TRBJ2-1,CAISLTRGGQLGNEQFF,TGTGCCATCAGTTTAACGCGGGGGGGTCAATTAGGTAATGAGCAGTTCTTC
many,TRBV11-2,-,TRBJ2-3,CASSHRPYFSTDTQYF,TGTGCCAGCAGCCACCGACCGTATTTTAGCACAGATACGCAGTATTTT
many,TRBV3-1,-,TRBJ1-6,CASSPQVGNSPLHF,TGTGCCAGCAGCCCCCAGGTGGGGAATTCACCCCTCCACTTT
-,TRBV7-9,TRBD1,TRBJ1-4,CASSLQGALDEKLFF,TGTGCCAGCAGCCTACAGGGGGCCCTGGATGAAAAACTGTTTTTT
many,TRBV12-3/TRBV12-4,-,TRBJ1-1,CASSLIRPTEAFF,TGTGCCAGCAGTTTGATTCGTCCCACTGAAGCTTTCTTT
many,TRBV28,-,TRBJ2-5,CASSYPRETQYF,TGTGCCAGCAGCTATCCGAGGGAGACCCAGTACTTC
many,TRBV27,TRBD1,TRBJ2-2,CASIKGGGTGELFF,TGTGCCAGCATAAAAGGGGGCGGCACCGGGGAGCTGTTTTTT
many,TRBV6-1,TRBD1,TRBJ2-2,CASSDGGTGGTGELFF,TGTGCCAGCAGTGATGGAGGGACAGGGGGAACCGGGGAGCTGTTTTTT
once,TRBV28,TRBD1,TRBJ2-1,CASIPAGTGVWAEQFF,TGCGCCAGCATTCCTGCCGGGACAGGCGTTTGGGCTGAGCAGTTCTTC
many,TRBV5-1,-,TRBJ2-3,CASSLALSPSTDTQYF,TGCGCCAGCAGCTTAGCACTTTCTCCTAGCACAGATACGCAGTATTTT
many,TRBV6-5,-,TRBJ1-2,CASSYSILGGNYGYTF,TGTGCCAGCAGTTACTCGATTCTGGGCGGTAACTATGGCTACACCTTC
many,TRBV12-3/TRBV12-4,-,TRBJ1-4,CASSLRQGTTNEKLFF,TGTGCCAGCAGTTTGAGGCAGGGGACAACTAATGAAAAACTGTTTTTT
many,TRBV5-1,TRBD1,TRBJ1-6,CASSFSGGADNSPLHF,TGCGCCAGCAGCTTCTCAGGGGGCGCGGATAATTCACCCCTCCACTTT
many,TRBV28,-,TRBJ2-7,CASSRGTSPAQQYF,TGTGCCAGCAGTCGGGGGACATCTCCTGCTCAGCAGTACTTC
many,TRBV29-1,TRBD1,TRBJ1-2,CSVTGGGIGGYTF,TGCAGCGTTACAGGGGGCGGGATTGGCGGCTACACCTTC
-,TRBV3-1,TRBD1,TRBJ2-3,CARCPGDGDSERTDTQYF,TGTGCCCGCTGCCCTGGGGATGGGGACAGTGAAAGAACAGATACGCAGTATTTT
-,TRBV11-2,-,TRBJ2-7,CASSLDRASLEQYF,TGTGCCAGCAGCTTAGATCGCGCCTCCCTCGAGCAGTACTTC
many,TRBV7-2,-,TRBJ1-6,CASSPLGPGINSPLHF,TGTGCCAGCAGCCCACTAGGGCCAGGGATTAATTCACCCCTCCACTTT
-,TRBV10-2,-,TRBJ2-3,CASESQETDTQYF,TGCGCCAGTGAATCCCAGGAGACAGATACGCAGTATTTT
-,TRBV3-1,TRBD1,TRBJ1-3,CAFCPGTGASGSSGNTIYF,TGTGCCTTCTGTCCCGGGACAGGGGCGTCAGGGAGCTCTGGAAACACCATATATTTT
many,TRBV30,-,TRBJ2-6,CAWLFAGANVLTF,TGTGCCTGGCTTTTCGCAGGGGCCAACGTCCTGACTTTC
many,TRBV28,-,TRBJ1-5,CASSLSTKVGVGNQPQHF,TGTGCCAGCAGTTTATCAACTAAAGTGGGGGTGGGCAATCAGCCCCAGCATTTT
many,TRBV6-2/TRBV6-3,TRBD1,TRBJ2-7,CASSSTTTGGTSYEQYF,TGTGCCAGCAGTTCAACAACTACAGGGGGCACCTCCTACGAGCAGTACTTC
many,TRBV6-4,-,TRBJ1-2,CASSERRESPLYGYTF,TGTGCCAGCAGCGAACGACGGGAGTCCCCCCTCTATGGCTACACCTTC